Below, 15 T cell receptor beta chains from the same sample are listed, as sequenced in a study of cytomegalovirus exposure and HLA in healthy donors. The PCR employed 60 Vbeta primers together with 13 Jbeta primers. Data came from immunoSEQ multiplex PCR; TCRdb stores just in-frame clones and leaves some out. The sample has 120,000 to 150,000 clones; 78% are singletons. The specimen was PBMCs. These receptor sequences come from a woman between 40 and 50 years old in good health and CMV-seropositive.

This clone has a handful of counts. This chain uses TRBV4-2 with TRBJ1-2, with D perhaps matching TRBD1 (5 bases). Germline-derived CDR1 and CDR2 are LGHNA and YNFKEQ. V was pared by 0 bases and J by 1 base, with 9 bases between. The CDR3 is 15 amino acids. This CDR3 reads CASSQDVQDNYGYTF. DNA of the CDR3: TGTGCCAGCAGCCAAGATGTACAGGATAACTATGGCTACACCTTC.

The V gene is TRBV9, the J gene TRBJ1-6, with unresolved D. Germline V gene lookup returns CDR1 SGDLS and CDR2 YYNGEE. V was cut by 0 bases and J by 7 bases, with 5 bases left in between. The CDR3 runs to 13 residues. The CDR3 reads CASSVGENSPLHF. The CDR3 bases are TGTGCCAGCAGCGTAGGGGAGAATTCACCCCTCCACTTT.

The chain uses TRBV5-1 and TRBJ2-7, with a tentative D call TRBD2 (5 bases). Trimming pared 0 bases from V and 4 bases from J, leaving 14 bases between. The CDR3 has 15 residues. Per germline, CDR1 SGHRS and CDR2 YFSETQ. The CDR3 DNA reads TGCGCCAGCAGCTTGGCCAACGGGGTGGGTTACGAGCAGTACTTC. Protein sequence: CASSLANGVGYEQYF.

The genes are TRBV5-8 and TRBJ2-1; perhaps TRBD2 as D (6 bases). Germline V gene data show CDR1 as SGHTS and CDR2 as YDEGEE. The germline V and J ends were trimmed by 7 bases and 5 bases, with 16 bases remaining between them. This CDR3 is 14 amino acids long. The CDR3 bases are TGTGCCAGCGGCGTAGTTGGGGGGAACAATGAGCAGTTCTTC. Its translation: CASGVVGGNNEQFF.

The rearrangement joins TRBV2 to TRBJ1-4; D unclear. V dropped 6 bases and J dropped 1 base, with 15 bases sitting between them. The CDR3 is 16 amino acids. Germline CDR1 and CDR2: SNHLY and FYNNEI. DNA for the CDR3: TGTGCCAGCAGAGAAACCCTGGGAGGAACTAATGAAAAACTGTTTTTT. Amino acids: CASRETLGGTNEKLFF. Using reference TRBV2 and TRBJ1-4 for the parts outside the CDR3, the full variable domain is EPEVTQTPSHQVTQMGQEVILRCVPISNHLYFYWYRQILGQKVEFLVSFYNNEISEKSEIFDDQFSVERPDGSNFTLKIRSTKLEDSAMYFCASRETLGGTNEKLFFGSGTQLSVL.

The rearrangement links TRBV11-2 to TRBJ2-7, with a possible D match to TRBD2 (5 bases). This CDR3 comprises 12 residues. The V end lost 1 base, the J end lost 7 bases, and 8 bases lay between the germline ends. The germline V gene encodes CDR1 SGHAT and CDR2 FQNNGV. CDR3 nucleotide sequence: TGTGCCAGCAGCTTAGTCTCGGGGGAGCAGTACTTC. It is translated as CASSLVSGEQYF.

This clone is a singleton in its sample. J is TRBJ2-5 and V is TRBV4-1; D is perhaps TRBD2 (6 bases). Germline V lookup: CDR1 MGHRA, CDR2 YSYEKL. The CDR3 runs to 13 residues. The V and J ends lost 3 bases and 4 bases respectively, with 9 bases between them. In DNA form, the CDR3 reads TGCGCCAGCAGCCAGAGTAGCGGAGAGACCCAGTACTTC. Translation gives CASSQSSGETQYF.

This clone has only one observation. The rearrangement uses TRBV6-5 and TRBJ2-2; 7 bases align to TRBD1. The CDR3 runs 16 residues. V shed 4 bases and J 4 bases; nucleotides not matched to a gene: 9. Germline V gene sequence: CDR1 MNHEY, CDR2 SVGAGI. The chain's CDR3 is CASSFRPGQTTGELFF. The CDR3, as DNA: TGTGCCAGCAGTTTCCGCCCGGGACAGACCACCGGGGAGCTGTTTTTT.

This clone was detected a few times. This rearrangement joins TRBV10-3 to TRBJ2-5, with TRBD2 matching 12 bases. J gave up 4 bases and V 4 bases, and 4 bases lay outside the gene matches. Germline V lookup: CDR1 ENHRY, CDR2 SYGVKD. CDR3 length: 15 residues. CDR3 in amino acids: CAISVSGLAGETQYF. The CDR3 DNA follows: TGTGCCATCAGTGTTTCGGGACTAGCGGGAGAGACCCAGTACTTC.

The chain carries TRBV6-5 and TRBJ2-2; 8 nucleotides agree with TRBD1. The germline V gene has CDR1 MNHEY and CDR2 SVGAGI. Unmatched junction bases numbered 5, after V lost 5 bases and J lost 6 bases. The CDR3 runs to 14 residues. The CDR3 region has the DNA TGTGCCAGCAGTCGGGACAGGTTAGCCGGGGAGCTGTTTTTT. Its translation: CASSRDRLAGELFF.

The CDR3 DNA reads as TGTGCCAGCAGTTTTGGTACGGGGGGGGCCCTCTCCTACGAGCAGTACTTC. Its translation: CASSFGTGGALSYEQYF. This rearrangement joins TRBV28 to TRBJ2-7, with TRBD2 identical over 8 bases. CDR1 and CDR2 from the germline V gene are MDHEN and SYDVKM. J was trimmed by 0 bases and V by 3 bases; bases with no gene match: 10. The CDR3 loop spans 17 amino acids.

This sequence joins TRBV5-1 and TRBJ2-5; 9 bases align to TRBD1. V gave up 6 bases and J gave up 5 bases; unmatched junction bases: 8. This CDR3 region has 14 residues. Per the germline V gene, CDR1 is SGHRS and CDR2 is YFSETQ. The chain's CDR3 is CASNTGGAEETQYF. The CDR3, as DNA: TGCGCCAGCAACACAGGGGGCGCCGAGGAGACCCAGTACTTC. The whole variable domain, filled in from reference TRBV5-1 and TRBJ2-5, reads KAGVTQTPRYLIKTRGQQVTLSCSPISGHRSVSWYQQTPGQGLQFLFEYFSETQRNKGNFPGRFSGRQFSNSRSEMNVSTLELGDSALYLCASNTGGAEETQYFGPGTRLLVL.

In DNA, the CDR3 is TGTGCCAGCAGCTTAACCGTCACAGGGATAGGCGCTGAAGCTTTCTTT. This translates into CASSLTVTGIGAEAFF. The gene calls are TRBV11-2 and TRBJ1-1, with D maybe TRBD1 (6 bases). This CDR3 contains 16 residues. The germline V gene encodes CDR1 SGHAT and CDR2 FQNNGV. Trimming left V 2 bases short and J 6 bases short, with 19 bases between.

The rearrangement uses TRBV4-1 and TRBJ2-2, with D perhaps TRBD1 (6 bases). The ends were cut back, 4 bases at V and 7 bases at J, with 16 bases in the middle. Germline lookup yields CDR1 MGHRA and CDR2 YSYEKL. There are 15 residues in the CDR3. For the CDR3, the DNA is TGCGCCAGCAGCCTGGGACACTTGAGGAGCGGGGAGCTGTTTTTT. Encoded protein: CASSLGHLRSGELFF.

This chain joins TRBV28 and TRBJ2-7; 8 bases agree with TRBD1. The length of the CDR3 is 15 residues. Germline trimming cut 5 bases from V and 3 bases from J; bases unmatched to any gene: 9. Looked up from germline, CDR1 is MDHEN and CDR2 is SYDVKM. In DNA form, the CDR3 reads TGTGCCAGCAGTCCTCCCGGGACAGGAAACTACGAGCAGTACTTC. This codes for CASSPPGTGNYEQYF.